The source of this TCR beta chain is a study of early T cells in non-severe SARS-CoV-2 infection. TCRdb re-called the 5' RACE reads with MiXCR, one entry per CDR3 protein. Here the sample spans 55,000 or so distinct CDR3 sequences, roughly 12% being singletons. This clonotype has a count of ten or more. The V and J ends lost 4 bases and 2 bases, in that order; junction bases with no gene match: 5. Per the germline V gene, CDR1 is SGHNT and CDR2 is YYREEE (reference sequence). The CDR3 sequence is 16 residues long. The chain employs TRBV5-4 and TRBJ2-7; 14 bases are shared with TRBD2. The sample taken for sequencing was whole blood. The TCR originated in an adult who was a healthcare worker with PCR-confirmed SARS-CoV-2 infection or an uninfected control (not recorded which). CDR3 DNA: TGTGCCAGCAGCCTAGGGACTAGCGGGGGCACCTACGAGCAGTACTTC. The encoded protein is CASSLGTSGGTYEQYF. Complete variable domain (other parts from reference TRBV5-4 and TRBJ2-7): ETGVTQSPTHLIKTRGQQVTLRCSSQSGHNTVSWYQQALGQGPQFIFQYYREEENGRGNFPPRFSGLQFPNYSSELNVNALELDDSALYLCASSLGTSGGTYEQYFGPGTRLTVT.